The TCR beta chain described here comes from a study of shared clonotypes between healthy human individuals. Study-level findings and limits: Roughly 5% of naive CD4 clonotypes were shared across a handful of donors. Estimated clonotype richness was generally higher in naive than memory subsets.

Investigators divided CD4+ cells into CD45RA+ naive and CD45RA-negative memory subsets. Trimming cost V 2 bases and J 6 bases, with 10 bases left between them. The CDR3 runs to 14 residues. Germline CDR1 and CDR2: SNHLY and FYNNEI. The method was immunoSEQ multiplex PCR; TCRdb's version includes in-frame clones alone and lacks a portion of them. The data show around 2.1 million clones, roughly 95% seen once. Of note for this clone: The antigen is not known.

The TCR comes from a young man in good health. This chain joins TRBV2 and TRBJ2-2; maybe TRBD1 (5 bases). What was sequenced was naive CD4+ T cells sorted from blood. The subset was: CD45RA+ positively selected. CDR3 region: CASSESGSAGELFF. In DNA, the CDR3 is TGTGCCAGCAGTGAATCAGGGTCGGCCGGGGAGCTGTTTTTT.